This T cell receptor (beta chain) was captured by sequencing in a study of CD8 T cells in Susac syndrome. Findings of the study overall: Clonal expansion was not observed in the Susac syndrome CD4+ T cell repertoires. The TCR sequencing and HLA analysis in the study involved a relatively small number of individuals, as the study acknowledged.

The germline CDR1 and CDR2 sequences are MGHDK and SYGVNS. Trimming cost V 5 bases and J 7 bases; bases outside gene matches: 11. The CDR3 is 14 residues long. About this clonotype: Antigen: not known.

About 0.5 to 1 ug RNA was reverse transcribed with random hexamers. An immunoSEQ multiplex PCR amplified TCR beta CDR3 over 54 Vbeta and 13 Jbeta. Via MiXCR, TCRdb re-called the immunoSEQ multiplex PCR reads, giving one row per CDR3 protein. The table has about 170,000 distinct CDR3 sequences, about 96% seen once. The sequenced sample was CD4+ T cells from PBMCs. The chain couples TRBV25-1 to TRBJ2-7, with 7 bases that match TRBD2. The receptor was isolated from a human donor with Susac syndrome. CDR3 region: CASSHLAASGEQYF. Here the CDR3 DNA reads TGTGCCAGCAGTCATCTAGCGGCATCCGGTGAGCAGTACTTC.